One sample yielded the 28 T cell receptor beta chains listed below, sequenced in a study of OX40 agonist ivuxolimab in advanced cancers. Clones were read by immunoSEQ multiplex PCR, and TCRdb kept only the in-frame ones, dropping some. The data contain 65,000 to 80,000 clones, about nine tenths of them seen just once; the ten biggest clones take up 2% to 2.5%. This material consisted of CD4+ or CD8+ T cells sorted from blood, taken in a trial of the OX40 agonist ivuxolimab. Receptors were obtained from an adult with an advanced solid tumor such as melanoma, head and neck, liver or kidney cancer.

The chain has TRBV10-3 and TRBJ2-3; D perhaps matches TRBD2 (6 bases). The V end lost 6 bases, the J end lost 2 bases, and 15 bases lay between the germline ends. Germline CDR1 ENHRY, CDR2 SYGVKD. This CDR3 comprises 15 residues. CDR3 DNA sequence: TGTGCCATCAGATTAGGAGGGCCGGTCACAGATACGCAGTATTTT. It yields the protein CAIRLGGPVTDTQYF.

This clone is a singleton in its sample. The chain employs TRBV19 and TRBJ1-3; a possible D gene is TRBD1 (6 bases). There are 17 residues in the CDR3. Germline CDR1 LNHDA, CDR2 SQIVND (reference sequence). The germline V and J ends were trimmed by 3 bases and 0 bases, with 15 bases remaining between them. CDR3 residues: CASSIEFGRGSGNTIYF. DNA of the CDR3: TGTGCCAGTAGTATTGAATTCGGCAGGGGCTCTGGAAACACCATATATTTT.

V is TRBV5-1 and J is TRBJ2-7; 7 nucleotides agree with TRBD1. From germline, CDR1 is SGHRS and CDR2 YFSETQ. Trimming took 4 bases from V and 6 from J; bases not matched to a gene: 13. The CDR3 sequence is 15 residues long. Here the CDR3 DNA reads TGCGCCAGCAGCCCAGGACAGGTCCTACTCTCCGAGCAGTACTTC. This gives the protein CASSPGQVLLSEQYF.

The rearrangement joins TRBV10-3 to TRBJ2-3; tentatively, D is TRBD2 (6 bases). V lost 6 bases, J lost 1 base, and 11 bases lay in between. CDR1 is ENHRY and CDR2 is SYGVKD in the germline V gene. This CDR3 has 14 amino acids. CDR3 DNA sequence: TGTGCCATCAGCCGGGAGCGCGGCACAGATACGCAGTATTTT. This encodes CAISRERGTDTQYF.

The V gene is TRBV28, the J gene TRBJ2-5, with 9 nucleotides matching TRBD1. Trimming removed 6 bases from V and 4 bases from J; junction bases left unmatched: 9. Per the germline V gene, CDR1 is MDHEN and CDR2 is SYDVKM. The CDR3 is 15 amino acids. The CDR3 coding sequence is TGTGCCAGCAGCGAGACAGGGGGGTTTGGAGAGACCCAGTACTTC. Translated: CASSETGGFGETQYF.

This clone has just one count. The CDR3 bases are TGTGCCAGCAGCGTAGGAACAGGGGGGAATGAAAAACTGTTTTTT. This sequence encodes CASSVGTGGNEKLFF. This chain connects TRBV9 to TRBJ1-4; 8 bases map to TRBD1. V shed 0 bases and J 5 bases; nucleotides not matched to a gene: 3. This CDR3 region has 15 residues. Germline V gives CDR1 SGDLS, CDR2 YYNGEE.

The table lists this clone with a count of one. V gene TRBV15 combines with J gene TRBJ2-5, with D uncertain. Germline V lookup: CDR1 LNHNV, CDR2 YYDKDF (reference sequence). This CDR3 is 13 amino acids long. V lost 1 base, J lost 7 bases, and 10 bases lay in between. The CDR3 DNA sequence: TGTGCCACCAGCAGAGTGGACCAAAGGACCCAGTACTTC. Amino acids: CATSRVDQRTQYF.

In nucleotides, the CDR3 is TGTGCCAGCAGCTCCACCCGGACAGCCTTCCAAGAGACCCAGTACTTC. It specifies CASSSTRTAFQETQYF. The chain joins TRBV7-8 to TRBJ2-5; TRBD1 might be the D (6 bases). V was shortened by 4 bases and J by 1 base, with 16 bases between the two germline ends. This CDR3 is 16 amino acids long. Germline CDR1 is SGHVS and CDR2 is FQNEAQ. The entire variable domain, with the rest obtained from reference TRBV7-8 and TRBJ2-5, is as follows: GAGVSQSPRYKVAKRGQDVALRCDPISGHVSLFWYQQALGQGPEFLTYFQNEAQLDKSGLPSDRFFAERPEGSVSTLKIQRTQQEDSAVYLCASSSTRTAFQETQYFGPGTRLLVL.

This chain joins TRBV28 and TRBJ1-1, with D uncertain. Germline CDR1 is MDHEN and CDR2 is SYDVKM. V lost 4 bases, J lost 0 bases, and 6 bases lay in between. The CDR3 covers 13 residues. The CDR3 loop is CASSSQMNTEAFF. Written as DNA, the CDR3 is TGTGCCAGCAGTTCCCAGATGAACACTGAAGCTTTCTTT.

The rearrangement uses TRBV30 and TRBJ2-7; D is perhaps TRBD1 (6 bases). There are 13 residues in the CDR3. V shed 0 bases and J shed 6 bases, with 12 bases lying between them. Germline CDR1 GTSNPN, CDR2 SVGIG (reference sequence). CDR3 coding DNA: TGTGCCTGGAGTGTTTTTGGGGGCGGCGAGCAGTACTTC. Amino acid sequence: CAWSVFGGGEQYF.

The chain carries TRBV15 and TRBJ2-7; perhaps TRBD2 as D (5 bases). Looked up from germline, CDR1 is LNHNV and CDR2 is YYDKDF (reference sequence). The CDR3 is 15 amino acids. The V end was cut by 0 bases, the J end by 0 bases, with 9 bases between. The CDR3 sequence: CATSRDPGSSYEQYF. CDR3 nucleotide sequence: TGTGCCACCAGCAGAGATCCGGGGAGCTCCTACGAGCAGTACTTC.

The rearrangement uses TRBV4-3 and TRBJ2-2; 10 nucleotides line up with TRBD2. The V gene's germline CDR1 is LGHNA and CDR2 YSLEER. V dropped 4 bases and J dropped 5; count of bases not matched to a gene: 7. The CDR3 length is 16 residues. The CDR3 is CASSRWASGGTGELFF. The CDR3 DNA sequence: TGCGCCAGCAGCCGTTGGGCTAGCGGGGGTACCGGGGAGCTGTTTTTT.

V and J are TRBV15 and TRBJ2-6, with 7 positions matching TRBD2. J was trimmed by 2 bases and V by 2 bases; bases with no gene match: 12. The germline CDR1 and CDR2 sequences are LNHNV and YYDKDF (reference sequence). This CDR3 is 19 amino acids long. CDR3 residues: CATSRRLGRDWAGANVLTF. The CDR3 bases are TGTGCCACCAGCAGACGATTGGGGAGGGATTGGGCTGGGGCCAACGTCCTGACTTTC. The full variable domain, rest sourced from reference TRBV15 and TRBJ2-6, is DAMVIQNPRYQVTQFGKPVTLSCSQTLNHNVMYWYQQKSSQAPKLLFHYYDKDFNNEADTPDNFQSRRPNTSFCFLDIRSPGLGDTAMYLCATSRRLGRDWAGANVLTFGAGSRLTVL.

The V and J genes are TRBV28 and TRBJ1-2; 8 nucleotides match TRBD1. The ends lost 3 bases at V and 8 bases at J; junction bases unmatched: 11. The CDR3 consists of 15 residues. Germline CDR1 reads MDHEN; CDR2 reads SYDVKM. CDR3 DNA: TGTGCCAGCAGTTTCATGGCAGGGGGCGCCGGGGGCTACACCTTC. It is translated as CASSFMAGGAGGYTF.

The chain recombines TRBV4-1 with TRBJ1-4, with 7 bases aligning to TRBD1. The CDR3 has 15 residues. Germline loops: CDR1 MGHRA, CDR2 YSYEKL. V shed 2 bases and J 4 bases; nucleotides not matched to a gene: 4. CDR3 nucleotides: TGCGCCAGCAGCCAACCGGGACAGCTTAATGAAAAACTGTTTTTT. Translation: CASSQPGQLNEKLFF.

This rearrangement joins TRBV27 to TRBJ1-1, with D hard to call. V was trimmed by 0 bases and J by 8 bases, leaving 16 bases between them. Per germline, CDR1 MNHEY and CDR2 SMNVEV (reference sequence). The CDR3 runs to 15 residues. In nucleotides, the CDR3 is TGTGCCAGCAGTTTATCAGGAAGCAAAATGGAGGAAGCTTTCTTT. Translated: CASSLSGSKMEEAFF.

The chain uses TRBV7-9 and TRBJ2-1; D unclear. The germline V and J ends were trimmed by 1 base and 0 bases, with 4 bases remaining between them. The CDR3 contains 14 residues. Germline V gene lookup returns CDR1 SEHNR and CDR2 FQNEAQ (reference sequence). The CDR3: CASSLEGSYNEQFF. CDR3 DNA sequence: TGTGCCAGCAGCTTAGAAGGCTCCTACAATGAGCAGTTCTTC.

The genes are TRBV11-1 and TRBJ2-5; no definite D call. Trimming cost V 5 bases and J 0 bases, with 4 bases left between them. Looked up from germline, CDR1 is SGHAT and CDR2 is FQDESV (reference sequence). CDR3 length: 12 residues. CDR3 DNA sequence: TGTGCCAGCAGCGTCCACCAAGAGACCCAGTACTTC. Protein: CASSVHQETQYF.

The genes are TRBV20-1 and TRBJ2-1; D unclear. Germline CDR1 DFQATT, CDR2 SNEGSKA (reference sequence). The V gene lost 0 bases and the J gene lost 9 bases, with 6 bases spanning the gap. The CDR3 sequence is 11 residues long. The CDR3 spells CSARDRLEQFF. CDR3 DNA: TGCAGTGCTAGAGATCGCCTTGAGCAGTTCTTC.

The rearrangement joins TRBV2 to TRBJ1-4; 7 positions match TRBD1. With 3 bases clipped from V and 9 bases from J, the junction kept 7 bases outside the gene matches. The CDR3 extends over 14 amino acids. Germline V CDR1 and CDR2: SNHLY, FYNNEI. CDR3 amino acids: CASSDSRGWKKLFF. In DNA, the CDR3 is TGTGCCAGCAGTGATTCCAGGGGGTGGAAAAAACTGTTTTTT.

V usage is TRBV5-4 and J usage is TRBJ2-7; 8 bases fit TRBD1. CDR1 and CDR2 (germline): SGHNT, YYREEE (reference sequence). CDR3 length: 15 residues. V shed 5 bases, J shed 4 bases, and the junction held 11 bases outside the gene matches. The CDR3 coding sequence is TGTGCCAGCAGGGCCGAGTCACAGGGGGTATACGAGCAGTACTTC. It yields the protein CASRAESQGVYEQYF. Full variable domain (rest looked up from reference TRBV5-4 and TRBJ2-7): ETGVTQSPTHLIKTRGQQVTLRCSSQSGHNTVSWYQQALGQGPQFIFQYYREEENGRGNFPPRFSGLQFPNYSSELNVNALELDDSALYLCASRAESQGVYEQYFGPGTRLTVT.

The V call is TRBV6-6, the J call TRBJ2-2; 10 nucleotides agree with TRBD1. Per germline, CDR1 MNHNY and CDR2 SVGAGI (reference sequence). The ends lost 2 bases at V and 5 bases at J; junction bases unmatched: 2. This CDR3 comprises 15 residues. Written as DNA, the CDR3 is TGTGCCAGCAGTTACGGACAGGGGGAAACCGGGGAGCTGTTTTTT. Translating gives CASSYGQGETGELFF.

Only one count was recorded for this clone. The chain uses TRBV5-1 and TRBJ2-7; D might be TRBD1 (6 bases). Germline V gene sequence: CDR1 SGHRS, CDR2 YFSETQ. V was shortened by 3 bases and J by 3 bases, with 10 bases between the two germline ends. The CDR3 runs 13 residues. The CDR3 bases are TGCGCCAGCAGCTCCGGGGACATCTACGAGCAGTACTTC. This encodes CASSSGDIYEQYF.

V gene TRBV7-9 combines with J gene TRBJ2-5; 7 bases fit TRBD2. Germline lookup yields CDR1 SEHNR and CDR2 FQNEAQ (reference sequence). Trimming removed 6 bases from V and 2 bases from J; junction bases left unmatched: 15. The CDR3 contains 17 residues. The CDR3 region is CASSSRLAQILQETQYF. CDR3 nucleotide sequence: TGTGCCAGCAGTTCGAGACTAGCACAGATACTACAAGAGACCCAGTACTTC.

The sample holds one count of this clone. The V and J genes are TRBV5-1 and TRBJ2-1; 8 nucleotides align to TRBD1. Germline CDR1 is SGHRS and CDR2 is YFSETQ. This CDR3 is built from 15 residues. Trimming removed 0 bases from V and 8 bases from J; junction bases left unmatched: 7. CDR3 loop: CASSLGDRNKDEQFF. The CDR3 region has the DNA TGCGCCAGCAGCTTGGGGGACAGGAACAAGGATGAGCAGTTCTTC.

As DNA, the CDR3 is TGTGCCAGCGGTTATACCGGGGGTAGATGGGAGACCCAGTACTTC. Translated: CASGYTGGRWETQYF. The V gene is TRBV28, the J gene TRBJ2-5; possibly TRBD2 for D (6 bases). The CDR3 is 15 amino acids. V lost 8 bases and J lost 5, with 21 bases in between. Germline V gene data show CDR1 as MDHEN and CDR2 as SYDVKM.

J is TRBJ1-1 and V is TRBV5-1; D not resolved. This CDR3 spans 16 amino acids. Germline CDR1 and CDR2: SGHRS and YFSETQ. V was clipped by 4 bases and J by 1 base, with 17 bases between them. The CDR3 DNA sequence: TGCGCCAGCAGCATAGGACCCCTTCTCCCGAACACTGAAGCTTTCTTT. It specifies CASSIGPLLPNTEAFF.

This sequence joins TRBV28 and TRBJ1-2; unclear D gene. The CDR3 is 13 residues long. Looked up from germline, CDR1 is MDHEN and CDR2 is SYDVKM. Deletions cut 3 bases from V and 1 base from J, with 6 bases between. The CDR3 DNA follows: TGTGCCAGCAGTTTTCTCCATAACTATGGCTACACCTTC. This translates into CASSFLHNYGYTF.